What follows describes a single T cell receptor (beta chain). This clonotype was counted ten times or more. Its binding antigen is unknown. No clone much larger than this one lies a single base away; base qualities are absent. The time point label of this sample denotes: patch test 3, about 24 weeks after DPC sensitization. Sample treatment or condition, as interpreted from the label and publication: therapeutic diphenylcyclopropenone sensitization with weekly scalp DPC. Blood at each patch-test visit was drawn before the patch test was applied. Patients were eligible if aged 18 to 70, diagnosed with alopecia and judged suitable for DPC therapy, and pregnant patients were excluded. Total RNA was extracted from unfractionated whole blood that had been collected in Tempus Blood RNA tubes. The sample is drawn from a study of human T cells and chemical hapten exposure (dated by TCRdb to about 2021). As for the study more broadly: For sensitization, 2% DPC in acetone was applied to a roughly 2 cm by roughly 2 cm area of upper inner arm skin. For TCR sequencing, blood came from 25 to 30 alopecia patients at anywhere from one to four time points (pre-sensitization, 2, 6 and 24 weeks). Patients additionally received weekly therapeutic DPC doses to the scalp throughout the roughly 25-week study period. The patient cohort, mostly female, included alopecia areata with under or over 50% scalp involvement, alopecia totalis and alopecia universalis. Blood samples were taken from patients before sensitization (week 0) and at 2, 6 and about 24 weeks after DPC sensitization. Patch testing on the upper back used Finn chambers containing 0.01% DPC, with scoring done after 6 days according to International Contact Dermatitis Research Group standards. The libraries were sequenced as a pool, and the TCR yield per sample differed mostly because of small variations in library volumes within the pool. Peripheral blood TCR repertoire changes were tracked in vivo in alopecia patients during primary and secondary sensitization to the hapten diphenylcyclopropenone (DPC). The full study reports these points: No change with DPC sensitization was found in the number of TCRs above 1 in 1000 frequency, and no evidence of global repertoire structure alterations was found. Repeated subsampling changed both the strength of the expansion versus patch-test correlation and the threshold at which that correlation became significant. Because all patients had alopecia, a presumed autoimmune disease, the immune response of the patients might differ from that of healthy individuals. Expanded TCRs formed significantly more large CDR3 similarity clusters than pre-sensitization or healthy control sets, consistent with antigen-driven responses. A positive correlation was found between the number of PT1 expanded TCRs and patch test score, with significance reached at thresholds 8, 16 and 32 but not 4.

To prepare the library, RACE was applied. Sequencing was carried out with a NextSeq 500. Library preparation attached unique molecular identifiers to individual cDNA molecules for quantitative, reproducible TCR counting. For every blood RNA sample, sequencing covered both the TCR alpha and TCR beta chains. The original methods were these. The median number of TCRs per sample was 95,638, ranging from about 23,224 to 690,600. V, J and CDR3 annotation of the TCR reads was performed with the Decombinator software suite. Every sample was subsampled to the same number of TCRs (28,000) for the PS versus PT1 abundance plots. Expanded TCRs were defined as absent before sensitization and observed at least eight times at the 2-week time point. TCRdb took the public reads, trimmed them with fastp at Q25, ran MiXCR for clone calling and kept in-frame beta chains. Merged by CDR3 protein, the rows form single entries marked with the most common genes and DNA. The V and J calls and clone size come from TCRdb's table, not from the authors' own analysis. Recorded for this sample are tens of thousands of distinct CDR3 sequences; 10% to 15% of them occurred a single time. The ten top clones hold approximately 6% of the sample.

This sequence originates from a woman between 45 and 65 years old with alopecia areata. Some clones in this sample may be carry-over from other donors' samples. The sequencing here drew on whole blood, taken in connection with sensitization to the hapten diphenylcyclopropenone (DPC).

The CDR3: CSAPIPGLADYEQYF. The bases read TGCAGTGCTCCGATACCGGGACTAGCAGACTACGAGCAGTACTTC. The V and J genes are TRBV20-1 and TRBJ2-7; 9 junctional bases match TRBD2. The germline V gene encodes CDR1 DFQATT and CDR2 SNEGSKA (reference sequence). The CDR3 starts with the cysteine, ends with the phenylalanine, and has 15 residues. Here the CDR3 DNA is all that survives: 45 bases in frame from base 1. Here V drops 5 bases and J drops 3 bases, and the junction holds 11 bases not matched to any gene.